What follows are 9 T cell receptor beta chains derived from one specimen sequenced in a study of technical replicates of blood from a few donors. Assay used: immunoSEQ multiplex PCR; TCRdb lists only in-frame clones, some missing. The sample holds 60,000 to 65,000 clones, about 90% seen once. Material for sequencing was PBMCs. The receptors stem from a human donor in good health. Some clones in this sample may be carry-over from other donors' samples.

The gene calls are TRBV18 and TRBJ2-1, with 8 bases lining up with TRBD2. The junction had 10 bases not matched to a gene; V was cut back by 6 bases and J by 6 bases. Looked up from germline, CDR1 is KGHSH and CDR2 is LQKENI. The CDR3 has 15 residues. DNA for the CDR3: TGTGCCAGCTCCCCGGGGGGTAGCGGGACCAATGAGCAGTTCTTC. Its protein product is CASSPGGSGTNEQFF.

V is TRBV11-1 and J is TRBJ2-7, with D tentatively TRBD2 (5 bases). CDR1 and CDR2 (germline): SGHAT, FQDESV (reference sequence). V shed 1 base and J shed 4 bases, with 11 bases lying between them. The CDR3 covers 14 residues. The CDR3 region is CASSLGRGSYEQYF. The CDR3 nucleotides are TGTGCCAGCAGCTTAGGGCGCGGGTCTTACGAGCAGTACTTC.

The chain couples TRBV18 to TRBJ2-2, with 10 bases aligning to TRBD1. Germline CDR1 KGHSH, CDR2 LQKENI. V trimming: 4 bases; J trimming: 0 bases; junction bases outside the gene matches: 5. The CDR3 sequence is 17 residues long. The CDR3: CASSLRDRGTNTGELFF. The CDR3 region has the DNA TGTGCCAGCTCACTCCGGGACAGGGGTACGAACACCGGGGAGCTGTTTTTT.

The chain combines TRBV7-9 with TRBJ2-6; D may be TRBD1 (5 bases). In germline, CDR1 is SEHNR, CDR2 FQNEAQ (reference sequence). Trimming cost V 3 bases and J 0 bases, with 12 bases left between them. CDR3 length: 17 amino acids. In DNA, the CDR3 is TGTGCCAGCAGCTTTAGACAGTTAGGCTCTGGGGCCAACGTCCTGACTTTC. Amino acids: CASSFRQLGSGANVLTF.

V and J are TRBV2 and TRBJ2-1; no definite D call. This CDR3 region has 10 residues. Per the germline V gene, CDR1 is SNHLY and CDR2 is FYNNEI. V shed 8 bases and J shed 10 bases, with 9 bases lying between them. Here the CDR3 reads CASLTREQFF. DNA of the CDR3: TGTGCCAGCCTCACCCGGGAGCAGTTCTTC.

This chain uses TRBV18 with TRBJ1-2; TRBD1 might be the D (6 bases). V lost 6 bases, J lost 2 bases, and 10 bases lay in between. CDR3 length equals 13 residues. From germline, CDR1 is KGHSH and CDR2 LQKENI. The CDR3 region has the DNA TGTGCCAGCTCTCCCGACAGGAACTATGGCTACACCTTC. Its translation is CASSPDRNYGYTF.

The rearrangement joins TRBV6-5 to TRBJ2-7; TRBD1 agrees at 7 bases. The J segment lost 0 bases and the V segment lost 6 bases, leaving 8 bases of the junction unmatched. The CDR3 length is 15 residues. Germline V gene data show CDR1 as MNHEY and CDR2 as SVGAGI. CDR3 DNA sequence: TGTGCCAGCAGACCGGGACAGAACCCCTCCTACGAGCAGTACTTC. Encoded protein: CASRPGQNPSYEQYF.

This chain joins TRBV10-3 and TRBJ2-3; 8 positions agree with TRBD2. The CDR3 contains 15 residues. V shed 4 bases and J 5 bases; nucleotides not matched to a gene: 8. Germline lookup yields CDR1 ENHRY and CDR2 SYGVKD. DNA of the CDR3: TGTGCCATCAGTGCAAGGCGGGAGGTCAAAGATACGCAGTATTTT. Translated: CAISARREVKDTQYF.

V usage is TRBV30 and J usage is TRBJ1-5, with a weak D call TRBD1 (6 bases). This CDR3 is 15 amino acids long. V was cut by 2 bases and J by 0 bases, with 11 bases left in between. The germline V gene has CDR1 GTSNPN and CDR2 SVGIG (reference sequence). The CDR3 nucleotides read TGTGCCTGGAGTAGGACAGTTAATAGCAATCAGCCCCAGCATTTT. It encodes CAWSRTVNSNQPQHF.